This T cell receptor (beta chain) appears in the sequencing data of a study of blood T cell repertoires in COVID-19. Across the whole study: Samples representing acute and convalescent COVID-19 were sourced from the United States, Italy and Spain. Sources were T cells, B-cell-depleted T cells, or PBMCs; the material itself was cDNA or gDNA.

This clone appeared a single time. Assay: immunoSEQ multiplex PCR; the TCRdb copy retains only in-frame clones and omits some. In the table there are roughly 400,000 clones, 70% to 90% of which are singletons. CDR1 is KGHSH and CDR2 is LQKENI in the germline V gene. Germline trimming cut 0 bases from V and 5 bases from J; bases unmatched to any gene: 3. The CDR3 spans 15 residues. The source of this sequence is a woman under 30 who had been exposed to COVID-19. The V gene is TRBV18, the J gene TRBJ1-5; TRBD1 matches at 8 bases. The material sequenced was PBMCs or T cells enriched from blood (not recorded which). The CDR3 nucleotides read TGTGCCAGCTCACCACCGGGCAGGGGGCATCAGCCCCAGCATTTT. Translated, it gives CASSPPGRGHQPQHF.